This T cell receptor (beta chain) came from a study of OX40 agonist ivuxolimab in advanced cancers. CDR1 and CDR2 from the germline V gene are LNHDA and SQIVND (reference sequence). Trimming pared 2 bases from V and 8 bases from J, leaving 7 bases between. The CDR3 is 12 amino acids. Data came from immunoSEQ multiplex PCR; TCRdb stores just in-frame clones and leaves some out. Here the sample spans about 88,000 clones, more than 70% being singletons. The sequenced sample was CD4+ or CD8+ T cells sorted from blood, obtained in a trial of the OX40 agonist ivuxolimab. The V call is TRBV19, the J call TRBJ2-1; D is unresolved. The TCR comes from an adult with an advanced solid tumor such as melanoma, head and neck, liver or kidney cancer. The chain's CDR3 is CASSISVDEQFF. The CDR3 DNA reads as TGTGCCAGTAGTATAAGCGTGGATGAGCAGTTCTTC.